The rows below give T cell receptor beta chains drawn from one sample of a study of cytomegalovirus exposure and HLA in healthy donors. Profiling relied on immunoSEQ multiplex PCR, and the TCRdb table lists in-frame clones only, not all of them. The data contain about 160,000 clones, about three quarters of them singletons. Sequencing was performed on PBMCs. The source of these receptors is a female donor in good health and CMV-seronegative. The CDR3 runs from the conserved cysteine through the conserved F or W. A D gene is named only where the DNA matches it firmly. Rows may omit the clone size; those that give it use once, few, many or a size class.

>TRBV4-2|TRBJ1-5|-|TRBD1
CASSQVTGDQPQHF
TGTGCCAGCAGCCAAGTAACAGGGGATCAGCCCCAGCATTTT
>TRBV11-1|TRBJ1-2|-|-
CASTFGGVPYGYTF
TGTGCCAGCACCTTCGGGGGGGTTCCCTATGGCTACACCTTC
>TRBV9|TRBJ2-7|-|-
CASSYPHTYEQYF
TGTGCCAGCAGCTACCCCCACACCTACGAGCAGTACTTC
>TRBV16|TRBJ2-4|-|-
CASSRTVPGGNIQYF
TGTGCCAGCAGCCGTACAGTCCCCGGAGGAAACATTCAGTACTTC
>TRBV7-6|TRBJ2-7|-|-
CASSSMSNEQYF
TGTGCCAGCAGCTCAATGTCCAACGAGCAGTACTTC
>TRBV4-1|TRBJ2-3|-|TRBD2
CASSQDPSGVSTDTQYF
TGCGCCAGCAGCCAAGATCCTAGCGGGGTTAGCACAGATACGCAGTATTTT
>TRBV5-1|TRBJ1-4|-|TRBD1
CASSPGTGGSEKLFF
TGCGCCAGCAGCCCAGGGACAGGGGGTAGTGAAAAACTGTTTTTT
>TRBV5-4|TRBJ1-1|-|-
CASSSSQGLMASPATEAFF
TGTGCCAGCAGCTCGTCACAGGGTTTGATGGCCAGCCCGGCCACTGAAGCTTTCTTT
>TRBV9|TRBJ2-2|-|TRBD1
CASSVERTGGTGELFF
TGTGCCAGCAGCGTAGAGAGGACAGGGGGCACCGGGGAGCTGTTTTTT
>TRBV7-9|TRBJ2-7|-|TRBD2
CASSSTSGNYEQYF
TGTGCCAGCAGCTCGACTAGCGGGAACTACGAGCAGTACTTC
>TRBV19|TRBJ2-7|-|-
CASWGGESYEQYF
TGTGCCAGTTGGGGCGGGGAGTCTTACGAGCAGTACTTC
>TRBV5-1|TRBJ2-7|-|TRBD2
CASSGGLAASSYEQYF
TGCGCCAGCAGCGGCGGACTAGCGGCGTCCTCCTACGAGCAGTACTTC
>TRBV30|TRBJ2-4|-|-
CAWSAIQGNIQYF
TGTGCCTGGAGCGCGATTCAGGGGAACATTCAGTACTTC
>TRBV30|TRBJ2-5|-|-
CAWSPGPQETQYF
TGTGCCTGGAGTCCGGGTCCGCAAGAGACCCAGTACTTC
>TRBV27|TRBJ2-7|-|-
CASSPSERDIPYEQYF
TGTGCCAGCAGTCCCTCCGAGAGGGATATTCCCTACGAGCAGTACTTC
>TRBV7-9|TRBJ2-7|-|TRBD1
CASSLTGHRGRTLYEQYF
TGTGCCAGCAGCTTAACCGGACACAGGGGGAGGACCCTCTACGAGCAGTACTTC
>TRBV7-2|TRBJ2-4|-|TRBD2
CASSPGGIQYF
TGTGCCAGCTCCCCGGGGGGCATTCAGTACTTC
>TRBV2|TRBJ2-3|once|TRBD1
CASSVDRAADTQYF
TGTGCCAGCAGTGTTGACAGGGCGGCAGATACGCAGTATTTT
>TRBV19|TRBJ1-2|-|-
CASSIDRFYGYTF
TGTGCCAGTAGTATTGACAGATTTTATGGCTACACCTTC
>TRBV7-9|TRBJ2-1|-|-
CASSPDRATKNNEQFF
TGTGCCAGCAGCCCCGACAGAGCCACTAAAAACAATGAGCAGTTCTTC
>TRBV5-1|TRBJ2-2|-|-
CASSPEGRGGTGELFF
TGCGCCAGCAGCCCCGAGGGCAGGGGTGGGACCGGGGAGCTGTTTTTT
>TRBV11-2|TRBJ1-1|few|-
CASSSGANTEAFF
TGTGCCAGCAGCTCAGGGGCGAACACTGAAGCTTTCTTT
>TRBV5-6|TRBJ2-7|-|-
CASSAQGYVYEQYF
TGTGCCAGCAGCGCACAGGGTTATGTCTACGAGCAGTACTTC
>TRBV9|TRBJ2-5|-|TRBD2
CASSVASGRVGETQYF
TGTGCCAGCAGCGTGGCTAGCGGGAGGGTAGGCGAGACCCAGTACTTC
>TRBV18|TRBJ1-2|-|TRBD1
CASSRTGVKDYGYTF
TGTGCCAGCTCACGAACAGGGGTTAAGGACTATGGCTACACCTTC
>TRBV6-1|TRBJ2-4|-|-
CASTAGSKNIQYF
TGTGCCAGCACAGCAGGATCCAAAAACATTCAGTACTTC
>TRBV19|TRBJ2-2|-|-
CASSMGGPGELFF
TGTGCCAGTAGTATGGGGGGACCCGGGGAGCTGTTTTTT
>TRBV6-5|TRBJ2-1|-|TRBD1
CATIRTGGYEQFF
TGTGCCACCATCAGGACAGGGGGCTATGAGCAGTTCTTC
>TRBV29-1|TRBJ2-1|once|-
CSARPRPPQGNEQFF
TGCAGCGCACGGCCACGACCCCCTCAGGGGAATGAGCAGTTCTTC
>TRBV29-1|TRBJ1-1|-|-
CSVTAERTEAFF
TGCAGCGTTACGGCGGAGAGGACTGAAGCTTTCTTT
>TRBV4-1|TRBJ1-1|-|TRBD1
CASSQVGTGGGRGTEAFF
TGCGCCAGCAGCCAAGTGGGGACAGGGGGAGGTAGAGGCACTGAAGCTTTCTTT
>TRBV2|TRBJ2-2|-|TRBD1
CASSVGNRGAPGELFF
TGTGCCAGCAGTGTAGGGAACAGGGGCGCGCCCGGGGAGCTGTTTTTT
>TRBV7-6|TRBJ2-7|-|-
CASSFGPVGTYEQYF
TGTGCCAGCAGCTTTGGGCCGGTTGGTACCTACGAGCAGTACTTC
>TRBV7-8|TRBJ2-7|-|-
CASSLATWTGQLSYEQYF
TGTGCCAGCAGCTTAGCTACATGGACCGGACAGCTCTCCTACGAGCAGTACTTC
>TRBV6-5|TRBJ1-2|once|-
CASSTGRDGYTF
TGTGCCAGCAGTACAGGGAGGGACGGCTACACCTTC
>TRBV5-1|TRBJ2-2|-|-
CASSRPDRTGELFF
TGCGCCAGCAGCCGACCCGACAGGACCGGGGAGCTGTTTTTT
>TRBV4-1|TRBJ2-7|-|TRBD2
CASSQDLGTSGGKTYEQYF
TGCGCCAGCAGCCAAGATTTAGGGACTAGCGGAGGGAAGACCTACGAGCAGTACTTC
>TRBV19|TRBJ2-7|-|TRBD1
CASSILGTGYEQYF
TGTGCCAGTAGTATTCTTGGGACAGGCTACGAGCAGTACTTC
>TRBV7-8|TRBJ1-3|-|-
CASSFGRSSGNTIYF
TGTGCCAGCAGCTTTGGCAGAAGCTCTGGAAACACCATATATTTT
>TRBV5-6|TRBJ2-2|-|TRBD1
CASSALGTANTGELFF
TGTGCCAGCAGCGCCCTCGGGACAGCGAACACCGGGGAGCTGTTTTTT
>TRBV27|TRBJ2-7|-|TRBD2
CASSLAGAGRSYEQYF
TGTGCCAGCAGTTTGGCGGGAGCGGGACGTTCCTACGAGCAGTACTTC
>TRBV7-3|TRBJ2-1|-|TRBD1
CASSLTPGQVSEQFF
TGTGCCAGCAGCTTAACCCCCGGACAGGTCAGTGAGCAGTTCTTC
>TRBV6-5|TRBJ2-1|-|-
CASSPLKEQFF
TGTGCCAGCAGCCCACTGAAGGAGCAGTTCTTC
>TRBV7-2|TRBJ1-2|-|TRBD1
CASSYRTGKVGYTF
TGTGCCAGCAGCTACCGGACAGGGAAAGTCGGCTACACCTTC
>TRBV6-5|TRBJ1-1|-|-
CASSPPGTRNTEAFF
TGTGCCAGCAGCCCTCCGGGAACCCGGAACACTGAAGCTTTCTTT
>TRBV9|TRBJ1-5|-|TRBD1
CASSGGGKVNQPQHF
TGTGCCAGCAGCGGAGGGGGCAAGGTCAATCAGCCCCAGCATTTT
>TRBV5-1|TRBJ2-3|-|-
CASSLNLMGADTQYF
TGCGCCAGCAGCTTAAACTTAATGGGCGCAGATACGCAGTATTTT
>TRBV7-8|TRBJ2-7|few|TRBD1
CASRRVTGEAYEQYF
TGTGCCAGCAGACGTGTGACAGGGGAGGCCTACGAGCAGTACTTC
>TRBV5-6|TRBJ1-4|-|-
CASSSTASNEKLFF
TGTGCCAGCAGCTCCACTGCAAGTAATGAAAAACTGTTTTTT
>TRBV5-1|TRBJ1-6|-|TRBD1
CASSLSGQRPNYNSPLHF
TGCGCCAGCAGTCTCTCGGGACAGCGTCCGAATTATAATTCACCCCTCCACTTT
>TRBV6-5|TRBJ1-1|-|-
CASSRLGRETEAFF
TGTGCCAGCAGTCGACTCGGACGGGAAACTGAAGCTTTCTTT
>TRBV19|TRBJ1-5|-|TRBD1
CASSSRQGVRNQPQHF
TGTGCCAGTAGCAGCAGACAGGGGGTACGCAATCAGCCCCAGCATTTT
>TRBV30|TRBJ2-1|few|TRBD1
CAWSHFDRDRNEQFF
TGTGCCTGGAGTCACTTTGACAGGGATCGGAATGAGCAGTTCTTC
>TRBV30|TRBJ1-2|-|TRBD1
CAWSGARGQGGYTF
TGTGCCTGGAGTGGGGCCAGGGGGCAGGGAGGCTACACCTTC
>TRBV5-6|TRBJ1-1|few|TRBD1
CASSFGQGGTEAFF
TGTGCCAGCAGCTTCGGACAGGGGGGAACTGAAGCTTTCTTT
>TRBV30|TRBJ1-4|-|TRBD1
CACLQNRGNEKLFF
TGTGCCTGTCTCCAGAACAGGGGAAATGAAAAACTGTTTTTT
>TRBV6-5|TRBJ1-2|-|TRBD1
CASSRDRDDYGYTF
TGTGCCAGCAGTCGGGACAGGGATGACTATGGCTACACCTTC